This record looks at one T cell receptor (beta chain) sequence and its context. The data derive from a study of Ad26.COV2.S vaccination and SARS-CoV-2 variants. Treatment here: some 19 received Ad26.COV2.S at low or high dose, single or two shots; several received placebo; per-sample allocation not given. It was on day 63 after the first vaccine or placebo injection that samples were taken. An Ad26 vector that expressed Wuhan-strain SARS-CoV-2 spike constituted the vaccine. V was clipped by 5 bases and J by 7 bases; unmatched bases: 11. The germline CDR1 and CDR2 sequences are SQVTM and ANQGSEA. CDR3 size: 14 residues. Sequenced by immunoSEQ multiplex PCR; TCRdb stores in-frame clones only, minus some. The data show 400,000 to 450,000 clones, approximately 92% seen once.

This TCR derives from a person between 18 and 59 years old who received the Ad26.COV2.S COVID-19 vaccine or a placebo. This chain connects TRBV29-1 to TRBJ2-1; 7 nucleotides line up with TRBD1. The source was peripheral blood, collected in a trial of Ad26.COV2.S vaccine versus placebo. In DNA, the CDR3 is TGCAGCGTTATGACAGGGATGGAGTCAAATGAGCAGTTCTTC. It is translated as CSVMTGMESNEQFF.